The 28 T cell receptor beta chains in this list originate from one sample, sequenced in a study of blood T cell repertoires in COVID-19. TCRdb keeps only in-frame clones here, not all; method: immunoSEQ multiplex PCR. The top ten hold just under 3% of the sample, which has 270,000 or so clones, 81% seen once. Sequenced material: peripheral blood. The receptors shown here come from a woman aged 55-75 years with active or convalescent COVID-19.

The chain is built from TRBV5-1 and TRBJ2-5; TRBD2 matches at 9 bases. This CDR3 contains 15 residues. Germline V CDR1 and CDR2: SGHRS, YFSETQ. J lost 5 bases, V lost 0 bases, and 5 bases had no gene match. CDR3 loop: CASSLGSGGRETQYF. In nucleotides, the CDR3 is TGCGCCAGCAGCTTGGGTAGCGGGGGACGGGAGACCCAGTACTTC.

This chain connects TRBV4-3 to TRBJ1-1, with 10 bases lining up with TRBD1. This CDR3 region has 15 residues. The J segment lost 4 bases and the V segment lost 3 bases, leaving 5 bases of the junction unmatched. Germline V gene data show CDR1 as LGHNA and CDR2 as YSLEER. DNA for the CDR3: TGCGCCAGCAGCCATCAGGACAGGGGGGGCACTGAAGCTTTCTTT. Its protein product is CASSHQDRGGTEAFF.

V is TRBV5-6 and J is TRBJ2-7, with TRBD2 matching over 9 bases. V trimming: 4 bases; J trimming: 7 bases; junction bases outside the gene matches: 9. Germline loops: CDR1 SGHDT, CDR2 YYEEEE. The CDR3 is 14 residues long. The CDR3: CASSRTSVKAEQYF. As DNA, the CDR3 is TGTGCCAGCAGCCGGACTAGCGTGAAGGCTGAGCAGTACTTC.

The J gene is TRBJ2-2, the V gene TRBV7-9; the match to TRBD1 covers 8 bases. The CDR3 contains 15 residues. V lost 6 bases to trimming and J lost 1 base; unmatched junction nucleotides: 4. Germline V lookup: CDR1 SEHNR, CDR2 FQNEAQ (reference sequence). CDR3 sequence: CASRAGTGNTGELFF. DNA of the CDR3: TGTGCCAGCAGGGCCGGGACAGGGAACACCGGGGAGCTGTTTTTT.

This chain uses TRBV10-3 with TRBJ2-1, with D perhaps matching TRBD2 (7 bases). Trimming took 7 bases from V and 0 from J, leaving 16 bases between them. The CDR3 consists of 16 residues. Per the germline V gene, CDR1 is ENHRY and CDR2 is SYGVKD. The chain's CDR3 is CAIMGVAGASYNEQFF. The CDR3 region has the DNA TGTGCCATCATGGGGGTCGCGGGGGCCTCCTACAATGAGCAGTTCTTC.

The genes are TRBV19 and TRBJ1-4; D is perhaps TRBD1 (6 bases). CDR1 is LNHDA and CDR2 is SQIVND in the germline V gene (reference sequence). The CDR3 spans 15 residues. The V and J ends lost 2 bases and 11 bases respectively, with 18 bases between them. The CDR3 DNA follows: TGTGCCAGTAGTATAAGAGTAGGGACAAGTGAGAAACTGTTTTTT. Its translation: CASSIRVGTSEKLFF.

The rearrangement joins TRBV18 to TRBJ1-5; 11 nucleotides match TRBD1. CDR1 KGHSH and CDR2 LQKENI come from the germline V gene. Trimming took 5 bases from V and 7 from J; bases not matched to a gene: 7. The CDR3 totals 15 residues. CDR3 bases: TGTGCCAGCTCAACTGGACAGGGGGCAGAACAGCCCCAGCATTTT. It specifies CASSTGQGAEQPQHF.

This sequence joins TRBV2 and TRBJ1-6; 8 positions match TRBD1. From germline, CDR1 is SNHLY and CDR2 FYNNEI. V was pared by 7 bases and J by 11 bases, with 16 bases of the junction left unmatched. The CDR3 is 16 amino acids. The CDR3: CASIRGSRQGRPPLHF. The CDR3 DNA follows: TGTGCCAGCATACGGGGTAGCCGACAGGGGCGGCCACCCCTCCACTTT.

This clone was picked up a small number of times. The chain carries TRBV29-1 and TRBJ1-1; possible D gene TRBD1, 5 bases. The CDR3 spans 13 residues. Germline CDR1 and CDR2: SQVTM and ANQGSEA. Trimming cost V 6 bases and J 3 bases, with 14 bases left between them. DNA of the CDR3: TGCAGCGTCGCAGGGCCTTCGGACACTGAAGCTTTCTTT. Translated, it gives CSVAGPSDTEAFF.

About this clone: Sequence at one end of the junction differs from germline and may be a read error. This rearrangement joins TRBV29-1 to TRBJ2-3; TRBD1 aligns across 9 bases. This CDR3 spans 9 amino acids. Germline V lookup: CDR1 SQVTM, CDR2 ANQGSEA. CDR3 coding DNA: TGCAGCGTGGACAGGGGAGTCAATTTT. Amino acid sequence: CSVDRGVNF.

The chain uses TRBV7-9 and TRBJ2-5; D remains ambiguous. Deletions cut 3 bases from V and 3 bases from J, with 5 bases between. CDR1 and CDR2 from the germline V gene are SEHNR and FQNEAQ (reference sequence). The CDR3 extends over 12 amino acids. The CDR3 region has the DNA TGTGCCAGCAGCTTCCGTGAAGAGACCCAGTACTTC. Its protein is CASSFREETQYF.

This clone came up once. The chain combines TRBV9 with TRBJ2-3; D uncertain. CDR3 size: 16 residues. Between the trimmed V and J ends, which lost 4 bases and 1 base, there was a span of 16 bases. CDR1 and CDR2 (germline): SGDLS, YYNGEE. CDR3 protein: CASSPRLLRGTDTQYF. The CDR3 DNA follows: TGTGCCAGCAGCCCTCGACTCCTACGAGGCACAGATACGCAGTATTTT.

In its sample, this clone was seen a few times. The chain couples TRBV19 to TRBJ2-6, with D tentatively TRBD1 (6 bases). Trimming pared 3 bases from V and 2 bases from J, leaving 8 bases between. Germline V lookup: CDR1 LNHDA, CDR2 SQIVND (reference sequence). This CDR3 is built from 15 residues. The CDR3 here is CASSIRGTGANVLTF. Here the CDR3 DNA reads TGTGCCAGTAGTATCAGGGGCACTGGGGCCAACGTCCTGACTTTC.

This clone showed up just a few times. DNA for the CDR3: TGTGCCAGCAGTGGGCAGGGGAACTCTGGGGCCAACGTCCTGACTTTC. It is translated as CASSGQGNSGANVLTF. The chain uses TRBV25-1 and TRBJ2-6; possible D gene TRBD1, 6 bases. Germline lookup yields CDR1 MGHDK and CDR2 SYGVNS. The V end was cut by 4 bases, the J end by 0 bases, with 10 bases between. The CDR3 length is 16 residues.

V and J are TRBV7-9 and TRBJ2-5, with D perhaps matching TRBD1 (5 bases). CDR1 SEHNR and CDR2 FQNEAQ come from the germline V gene (reference sequence). The germline V and J ends were trimmed by 6 bases and 2 bases, with 10 bases remaining between them. This CDR3 comprises 13 residues. CDR3 in DNA: TGTGCCAGCAGTCATCGACAGCAAGAGACCCAGTACTTC. It specifies CASSHRQQETQYF.

The CDR3 sequence is CAISATQGNTGELFF. The CDR3 DNA follows: TGTGCCATCAGTGCGACTCAGGGGAACACCGGGGAGCTGTTTTTT. The genes are TRBV10-3 and TRBJ2-2, with D possibly TRBD1 on 5 matching bases. Germline V gene lookup returns CDR1 ENHRY and CDR2 SYGVKD. The CDR3 totals 15 residues. The V gene lost 4 bases and the J gene lost 1 base, with 10 bases spanning the gap.

The chain uses TRBV7-9 and TRBJ2-1, with D possibly being TRBD2 (7 bases). This CDR3 is 15 amino acids long. V lost 5 bases, J lost 9 bases, and 20 bases lay in between. Germline CDR1 is SEHNR and CDR2 is FQNEAQ (reference sequence). This CDR3 reads CASSTRAGGTLEQFF. CDR3 DNA sequence: TGTGCCAGCAGCACAAGGGCCGGGGGGACACTTGAGCAGTTCTTC.

This rearrangement joins TRBV20-1 to TRBJ2-3; no definite D call. Germline CDR1 is DFQATT and CDR2 is SNEGSKA (reference sequence). The CDR3 is 15 residues long. V lost 3 bases and J lost 2, with 15 bases in between. The CDR3 DNA sequence: TGCAGTGCTAGTTCTGCGAGTTTTTCCACAGATACGCAGTATTTT. Translated: CSASSASFSTDTQYF.

The chain combines TRBV4-3 with TRBJ2-2; 8 bases agree with TRBD2. The CDR3 contains 15 residues. V gave up 7 bases and J gave up 2 bases; unmatched junction bases: 6. Germline loops: CDR1 LGHNA, CDR2 YSLEER. The CDR3 region has the DNA TGCGCCAGCAACGCGGCGGGGGGTAACACCGGGGAGCTGTTTTTT. Its translation: CASNAAGGNTGELFF.

This chain uses TRBV3-1 (or the pseudogene TRBV3-2) with TRBJ2-3; TRBD2 aligns across 9 bases. The junction had 12 bases not matched to a gene; V was cut back by 5 bases and J by 3 bases. CDR1 and CDR2 (germline): LGHDT, YNNKEL (reference sequence). The CDR3 loop spans 17 amino acids. The CDR3 DNA sequence: TGTGCCAGCAGCTATCCCCAGGGACTAGCCGGAACAGATACGCAGTATTTT. Its translation: CASSYPQGLAGTDTQYF.

V is TRBV11-2 and J is TRBJ2-4, with 15 bases matching TRBD2. V dropped 5 bases and J dropped 4; count of bases not matched to a gene: 3. The CDR3 is 16 amino acids. Germline-derived CDR1 and CDR2 are SGHAT and FQNNGV. The CDR3 sequence: CASSIGLAGGKNIQYF. In nucleotides, the CDR3 is TGTGCCAGCAGCATAGGACTAGCGGGGGGGAAAAACATTCAGTACTTC.

This clone was found a few times. Distinct nucleotide sequences in the sample also encode this CDR3. The J gene is TRBJ1-2, the V gene TRBV11-2; TRBD1 aligns across 7 bases. The CDR3 is made up of 13 amino acids. Germline CDR1 is SGHAT and CDR2 is FQNNGV. J gave up 4 bases and V 1 base, and 0 bases lay outside the gene matches. The CDR3 DNA reads as TGTGCCAGCAGCTTAGGGACAGGCTATGGCTACACCTTC. As protein: CASSLGTGYGYTF.

The rearrangement links TRBV7-2 to TRBJ1-2; 10 bases align to TRBD1. This CDR3 has 16 amino acids. Germline V gene sequence: CDR1 SGHTA, CDR2 FQGNSA. V was clipped by 4 bases and J by 4 bases; unmatched bases: 9. The CDR3 is CASSSWTGGLGYGYTF. The CDR3 nucleotides are TGTGCCAGCAGCTCCTGGACAGGGGGGCTAGGCTATGGCTACACCTTC.

The V and J genes are TRBV7-9 and TRBJ2-3; D is unresolved. Trimming took 5 bases from V and 0 from J, leaving 9 bases between them. This CDR3 is built from 14 residues. Germline V CDR1 and CDR2: SEHNR, FQNEAQ (reference sequence). For the CDR3, the DNA is TGTGCCAGCAGCCCGCTGGCAAGCACAGATACGCAGTATTTT. Protein sequence: CASSPLASTDTQYF. The entire variable domain, with the rest obtained from reference TRBV7-9 and TRBJ2-3, is as follows: DTGVSQNPRHKITKRGQNVTFRCDPISEHNRLYWYRQTLGQGPEFLTYFQNEAQLEKSRLLSDRFSAERPKGSFSTLEIQRTEQGDSAMYLCASSPLASTDTQYFGPGTRLTVL.

The V call is TRBV7-9, the J call TRBJ1-3, with 10 bases aligning to TRBD1. The CDR3 has 14 amino acids. The J segment lost 6 bases and the V segment lost 4 bases, leaving 3 bases of the junction unmatched. CDR1 and CDR2 from the germline V gene are SEHNR and FQNEAQ (reference sequence). Here the CDR3 DNA reads TGTGCCAGCAGCTCGAGACAGGGGGCAAACACCATATATTTT. It is translated as CASSSRQGANTIYF.

The chain recombines TRBV14 with TRBJ2-5, with TRBD2 as a possible D gene (5 bases). With 3 bases removed from V and 2 bases from J, the gap between germline ends came to 13 bases. Germline lookup yields CDR1 SGHDN and CDR2 FVKESK. The CDR3 is 15 residues long. This chain's CDR3 is CASSQRTGSQETQYF. The CDR3 nucleotides read TGTGCCAGCAGCCAGAGGACGGGGAGTCAAGAGACCCAGTACTTC.

The rearrangement uses TRBV11-2 and TRBJ1-3, with 9 bases that match TRBD1. Germline CDR1 reads SGHAT; CDR2 reads FQNNGV. V lost 3 bases, J lost 1 base, and 7 bases stayed unmatched. The CDR3 has 17 amino acids. CDR3 in DNA: TGTGCCAGCAGCTTGGCCCACAGGGGGCGTTCTGGAAACACCATATATTTT. It codes for CASSLAHRGRSGNTIYF. Full variable domain (outside the CDR3, taken from reference TRBV11-2 and TRBJ1-3): EAGVAQSPRYKIIEKRQSVAFWCNPISGHATLYWYQQILGQGPKLLIQFQNNGVVDDSQLPKDRFSAERLKGVDSTLKIQPAKLEDSAVYLCASSLAHRGRSGNTIYFGEGSWLTVV.

The chain recombines TRBV5-1 with TRBJ1-2; weak D call: TRBD1 (6 bases). The CDR3 runs to 13 residues. Trimming cost V 4 bases and J 4 bases, with 11 bases left between them. CDR1 and CDR2 from the germline V gene are SGHRS and YFSETQ. CDR3 in amino acids: CASSPPTGYGYTF. CDR3 coding DNA: TGCGCCAGCAGCCCCCCGACAGGCTATGGCTACACCTTC.